These T cell receptor beta chains were read from a single sample in a study of T and B cells in COVID-19 patients. TCRdb passed the multiplex PCR reads through MiXCR, listing each CDR3 protein once. The table shows roughly 27,000 distinct CDR3 sequences, with about 33% occurring only once. The sample taken for sequencing was blood. The receptor source for this set is a human donor who had recovered from COVID-19. Both conserved end residues are part of each CDR3. D genes are given only for firm matches. Size is omitted from some rows. Given values are once, few, many or a class for expanded clones.

clone_size d_call j_call v_call cdr3_aa cdr3_nt
medium-sized . TRBJ1-2 TRBV15 CATSRAMYEHSSGGYTF TGTGCCACCAGCAGAGCCATGTACGAACACAGCTCGGGCGGCTACACCTTC
few TRBD1 TRBJ1-5 TRBV6-2/TRBV6-3 CASSYSAATDRDYSNQPQHF TGTGCCAGCAGTTACTCGGCGGCGACGGACAGGGATTATAGCAATCAGCCCCAGCATTTT
. TRBD2 TRBJ2-3 TRBV13 CASSPQSGTSGKHTQYF TGTGCCAGCAGCCCACAAAGCGGGACTAGCGGGAAGCATACGCAGTATTTT
. . TRBJ1-5 TRBV10-3 CAISESGGPSNQPQHF TGTGCCATCAGTGAGTCCGGGGGGCCTAGCAATCAGCCCCAGCATTTT
many TRBD1 TRBJ2-7 TRBV27 CASGQVPLAGEQYF TGTGCCAGCGGACAGGTACCTCTCGCAGGGGAGCAGTACTTC
few . TRBJ2-7 TRBV12-3/TRBV12-4 CASSLVGSVGPMYEQYF TGTGCCAGCAGTTTAGTTGGTTCGGTCGGACCCATGTACGAGCAGTACTTC
many TRBD2 TRBJ2-1 TRBV18 CASSPTGSGGYNEQFF TGTGCCAGCTCACCCACGGGAAGCGGGGGGTACAATGAGCAGTTCTTC
. . TRBJ1-2 TRBV15 CATSRDWEDYSGYTF TGTGCCACCAGCAGAGATTGGGAGGACTATAGTGGCTACACCTTC
. TRBD2 TRBJ2-2 TRBV4-3 CASSQEPHSGANTGELFF TGTGCCAGCAGCCAAGAACCCCATAGCGGGGCGAACACCGGGGAGCTGTTTTTT
few . TRBJ2-5 TRBV5-6 CASSPSRRSQETQYF TGTGCCAGCAGCCCATCTAGACGGTCCCAAGAGACCCAGTACTTC
. . TRBJ2-7 TRBV7-2 CASSLRRGSSPYEQYF TGTGCCAGCAGCCTAAGAAGAGGGTCCTCGCCCTACGAGCAGTACTTC
. . TRBJ1-4 TRBV7-2 CASSLAGTLSEKLFF TGTGCCAGCAGCTTAGCGGGGACCTTAAGCGAAAAACTGTTTTTT
. TRBD1 TRBJ2-2 TRBV12-3/TRBV12-4 CASRADRGRSTGELFF TGTGCCAGCAGAGCTGACAGGGGGCGTAGCACCGGGGAGCTGTTTTTT
many . TRBJ2-2 TRBV6-5 CATSTGLGIGELFF TGTGCCACCAGTACAGGGTTGGGTATCGGGGAGCTGTTTTTT
medium-sized . TRBJ2-2 TRBV18 CASSWTGNTGELFF TGTGCCAGCTCCTGGACGGGGAACACCGGGGAGCTGTTTTTT
many TRBD2 TRBJ2-2 TRBV6-2/TRBV6-3 CASSSLRLAGQTGELFF TGTGCCAGCAGTTCCCTTCGACTAGCGGGTCAGACCGGGGAGCTGTTTTTT
. . TRBJ2-2 TRBV10-3 CAISGRGPPTGELFF TGTGCCATCAGTGGTCGGGGGCCCCCCACCGGGGAGCTGTTTTTT
. TRBD2 TRBJ2-1 TRBV5-4 CASSLVGLVGNEQFF TGTGCCAGCAGCTTGGTGGGACTAGTGGGAAATGAGCAGTTCTTC
. TRBD1 TRBJ1-5 TRBV19 CASSRSWDSPRQPQHF TGTGCCAGTAGTCGGTCATGGGACAGTCCAAGGCAGCCCCAGCATTTT
once . TRBJ1-1 TRBV10-3 CAITARVNTEAFF TGTGCCATCACTGCCAGGGTGAACACTGAAGCTTTCTTT
. . TRBJ2-5 TRBV12-3/TRBV12-4 CASSFWPGKETQYF TGTGCCAGCAGTTTTTGGCCGGGAAAAGAGACCCAGTACTTC
. . TRBJ2-5 TRBV7-9 CASSRWGEAGQLEETQYF TGTGCCAGCAGCCGTTGGGGGGAAGCGGGACAGTTGGAAGAGACCCAGTACTTC
. . TRBJ2-3 TRBV4-3 CASSQDGGGASTDTQYF TGTGCCAGCAGCCAAGATGGTGGCGGGGCGAGCACAGATACGCAGTATTTT
. . TRBJ2-7 TRBV20-1 CSANSLNRFSPYEQYF TGCAGTGCTAATTCCCTAAACCGATTTTCCCCCTACGAGCAGTACTTC
many . TRBJ2-1 TRBV18 CASSPAMSSYNEQFF TGTGCCAGCTCACCAGCAATGAGCTCCTACAATGAGCAGTTCTTC
. TRBD1 TRBJ2-7 TRBV18 CASSRAGTDPYEQYF TGTGCCAGCTCACGAGCCGGGACAGACCCCTACGAGCAGTACTTC
medium-sized . TRBJ1-2 TRBV29-1 CSVSDGNYGYTF TGCAGCGTTTCGGACGGAAACTATGGCTACACCTTC
many . TRBJ2-7 TRBV15 CATSIQGTKRDEQYF TGTGCCACCAGCATCCAAGGGACCAAAAGGGACGAGCAGTACTTC
many TRBD2 TRBJ2-7 TRBV6-5 CASRENRDYSYEQYF TGTGCCAGCAGGGAGAACCGGGACTACTCCTACGAGCAGTACTTC
few TRBD1 TRBJ1-5 TRBV19 CASSRGIGTGGGNQPQHF TGTGCCAGTAGTCGAGGTATCGGGACAGGGGGGGGCAATCAGCCCCAGCATTTT
. . TRBJ2-2 TRBV30 CAWSAGPPGELFF TGTGCCTGGAGTGCCGGGCCCCCCGGGGAGCTGTTTTTT
. . TRBJ1-4 TRBV20-1 CSARSQGRGEKLFF TGCAGTGCTAGATCCCAAGGGAGAGGGGAAAAACTGTTTTTT
. . TRBJ2-3 TRBV6-9 CASSQDGLQDTQYF TGTGCCAGCAGCCAAGATGGGCTCCAAGATACGCAGTATTTT
. . TRBJ1-5 TRBV5-6 CASSLGPHGSRNQPQHF TGTGCCAGCAGCTTGGGGCCGCATGGTTCGCGCAATCAGCCCCAGCATTTT
. . TRBJ1-1 TRBV6-2/TRBV6-3 CASSYSLRGRLNTEAFF TGTGCCAGCAGTTACTCCTTACGGGGGCGTCTGAACACTGAAGCTTTCTTT
few . TRBJ2-2 TRBV7-2 CASSSQGLTGELFF TGTGCCAGCAGCTCGCAGGGTCTCACCGGGGAGCTGTTTTTT
few . TRBJ2-3 TRBV12-3/TRBV12-4 CASSFRGASGGDTQYF TGTGCCAGCAGTTTTCGGGGGGCCTCCGGGGGAGATACGCAGTATTTT
medium-sized . TRBJ2-2 TRBV19 CASRWYSYTGELFF TGTGCCAGTAGATGGTACAGCTACACCGGGGAGCTGTTTTTT
few . TRBJ2-1 TRBV30 CAWSPSSYNEQFF TGTGCCTGGAGTCCGAGCTCCTACAATGAGCAGTTCTTC
few . TRBJ1-2 TRBV15 CATSRDKSFYGYTF TGTGCCACCAGCAGAGATAAGAGTTTCTATGGCTACACCTTC
few . TRBJ1-1 TRBV6-6 CASSKTQGPNTEAFF TGTGCCAGCAGTAAGACACAGGGTCCTAACACTGAAGCTTTCTTT
. . TRBJ2-1 TRBV7-5 CISVPEAYPAGSVNEQFF .
few TRBD1 TRBJ1-1 TRBV10-3 CAIDPRETGKNTEAFF TGTGCCATCGACCCAAGAGAGACAGGGAAGAACACTGAAGCTTTCTTT
many . TRBJ2-7 TRBV5-4 CASSLAGLYEQYF TGTGCCAGCAGCTTGGCCGGCCTCTACGAGCAGTACTTC
few . TRBJ2-7 TRBV19 CASSISVWTAVYEQYF TGTGCCAGTAGTATAAGTGTTTGGACAGCTGTTTACGAGCAGTACTTC